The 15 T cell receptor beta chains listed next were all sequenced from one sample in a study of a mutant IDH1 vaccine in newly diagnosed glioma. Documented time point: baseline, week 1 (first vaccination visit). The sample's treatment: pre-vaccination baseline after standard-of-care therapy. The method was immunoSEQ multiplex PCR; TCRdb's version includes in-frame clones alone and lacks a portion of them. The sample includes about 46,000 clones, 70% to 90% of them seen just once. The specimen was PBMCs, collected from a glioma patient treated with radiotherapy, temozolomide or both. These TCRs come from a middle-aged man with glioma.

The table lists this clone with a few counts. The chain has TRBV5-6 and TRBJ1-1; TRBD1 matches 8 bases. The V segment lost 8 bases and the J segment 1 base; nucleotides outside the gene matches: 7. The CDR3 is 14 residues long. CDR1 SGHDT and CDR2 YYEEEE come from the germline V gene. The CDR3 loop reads CASTRTGRNTEAFF. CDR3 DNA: TGTGCCAGTACCCGGACAGGGAGGAACACTGAAGCTTTCTTT.

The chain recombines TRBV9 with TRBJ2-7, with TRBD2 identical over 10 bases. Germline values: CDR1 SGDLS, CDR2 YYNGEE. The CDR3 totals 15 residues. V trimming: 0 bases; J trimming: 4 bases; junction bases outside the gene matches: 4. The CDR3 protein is CASSVGASGSYEQYF. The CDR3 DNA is TGTGCCAGCAGCGTAGGGGCTAGCGGGAGTTACGAGCAGTACTTC.

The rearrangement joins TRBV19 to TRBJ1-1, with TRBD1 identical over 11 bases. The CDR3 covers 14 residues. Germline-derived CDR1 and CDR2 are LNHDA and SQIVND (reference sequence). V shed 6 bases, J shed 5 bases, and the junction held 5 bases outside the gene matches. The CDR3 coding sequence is TGTGCCAGTAGGGACAGGGGGCGAGGGACTGAAGCTTTCTTT. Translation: CASRDRGRGTEAFF.

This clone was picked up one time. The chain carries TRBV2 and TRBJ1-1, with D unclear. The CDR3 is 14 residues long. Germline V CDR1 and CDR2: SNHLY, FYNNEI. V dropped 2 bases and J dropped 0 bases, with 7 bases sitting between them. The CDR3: CASSERFVNTEAFF. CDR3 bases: TGTGCCAGCAGTGAAAGGTTCGTGAACACTGAAGCTTTCTTT.

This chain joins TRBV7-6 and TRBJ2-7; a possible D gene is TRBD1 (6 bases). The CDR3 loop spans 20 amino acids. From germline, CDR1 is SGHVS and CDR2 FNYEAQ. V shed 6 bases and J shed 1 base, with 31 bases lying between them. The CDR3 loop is CASRHPPSQLGALGSYEQYF. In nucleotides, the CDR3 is TGTGCCAGCAGACACCCCCCGTCCCAGTTGGGGGCTTTGGGGTCCTACGAGCAGTACTTC.

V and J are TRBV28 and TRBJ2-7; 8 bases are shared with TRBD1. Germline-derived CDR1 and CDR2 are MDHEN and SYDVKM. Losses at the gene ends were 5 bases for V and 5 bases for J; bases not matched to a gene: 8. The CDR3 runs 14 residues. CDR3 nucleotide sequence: TGTGCCAGCAGTACGGGGACAGGCGGCCACGAGCAGTACTTC. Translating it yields CASSTGTGGHEQYF.

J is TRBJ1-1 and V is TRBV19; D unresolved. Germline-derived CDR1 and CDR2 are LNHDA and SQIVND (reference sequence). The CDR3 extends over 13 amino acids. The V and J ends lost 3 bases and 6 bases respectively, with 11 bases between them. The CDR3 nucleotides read TGTGCCAGTAGTATCCCCCCAAACCCTGAAGCTTTCTTT. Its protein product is CASSIPPNPEAFF.

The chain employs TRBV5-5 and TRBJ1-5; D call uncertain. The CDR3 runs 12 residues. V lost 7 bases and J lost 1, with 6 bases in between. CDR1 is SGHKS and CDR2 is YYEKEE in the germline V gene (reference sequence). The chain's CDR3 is CASQGSNQPQHF. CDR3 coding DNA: TGTGCCAGCCAAGGGAGCAATCAGCCCCAGCATTTT.

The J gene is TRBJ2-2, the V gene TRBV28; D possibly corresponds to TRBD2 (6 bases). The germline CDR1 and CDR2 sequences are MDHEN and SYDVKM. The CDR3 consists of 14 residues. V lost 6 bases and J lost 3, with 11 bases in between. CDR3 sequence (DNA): TGTGCCAGCAGCGCCGGGAGCTACACCGGGGAGCTGTTTTTT. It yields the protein CASSAGSYTGELFF.

CDR3 DNA: TGTGCCAGCAGCGGCTCGCGGGATAGCACAGATACGCAGTATTTT. This translates into CASSGSRDSTDTQYF. This chain joins TRBV9 and TRBJ2-3; D may be TRBD2 (6 bases). Germline values: CDR1 SGDLS, CDR2 YYNGEE. The CDR3 is 15 residues long. Trimming left V 3 bases short and J 0 bases short, with 11 bases between. The full variable domain, its missing parts supplied by reference TRBV9 and TRBJ2-3, is DSGVTQTPKHLITATGQRVTLRCSPRSGDLSVYWYQQSLDQGLQFLIQYYNGEERAKGNILERFSAQQFPDLHSELNLSSLELGDSALYFCASSGSRDSTDTQYFGPGTRLTVL.

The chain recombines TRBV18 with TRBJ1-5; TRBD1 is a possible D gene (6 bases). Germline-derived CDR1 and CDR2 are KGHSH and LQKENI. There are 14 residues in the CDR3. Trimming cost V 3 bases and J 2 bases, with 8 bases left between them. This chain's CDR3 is CASSPQGRNQPQHF. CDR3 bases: TGTGCCAGCTCACCTCAGGGGCGCAATCAGCCCCAGCATTTT.

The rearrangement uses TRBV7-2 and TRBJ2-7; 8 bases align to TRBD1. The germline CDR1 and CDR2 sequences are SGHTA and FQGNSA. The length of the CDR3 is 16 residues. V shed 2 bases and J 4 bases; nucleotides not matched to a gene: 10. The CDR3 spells CASSLSGTGTGYEQYF. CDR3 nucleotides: TGTGCCAGCAGCTTATCAGGGACCGGGACAGGTTACGAGCAGTACTTC.

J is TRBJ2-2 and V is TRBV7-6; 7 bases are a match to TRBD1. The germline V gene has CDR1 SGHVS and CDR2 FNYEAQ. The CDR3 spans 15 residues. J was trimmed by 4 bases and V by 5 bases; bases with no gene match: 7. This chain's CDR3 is CASSQNPGGTGELFF. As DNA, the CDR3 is TGTGCCAGCAGCCAAAATCCAGGGGGCACCGGGGAGCTGTTTTTT. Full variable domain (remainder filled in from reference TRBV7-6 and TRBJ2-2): GAGVSQSPRYKVTKRGQDVALRCDPISGHVSLYWYRQALGQGPEFLTYFNYEAQQDKSGLPNDRFSAERPEGSISTLTIQRTEQRDSAMYRCASSQNPGGTGELFFGEGSRLTVL.

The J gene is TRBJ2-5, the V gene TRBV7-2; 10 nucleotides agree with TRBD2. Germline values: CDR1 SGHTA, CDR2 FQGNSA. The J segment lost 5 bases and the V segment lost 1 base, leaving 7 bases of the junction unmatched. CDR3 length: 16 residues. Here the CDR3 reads CASSLELAGVRETQYF. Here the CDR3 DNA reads TGTGCCAGCAGCTTAGAGCTAGCGGGAGTTCGGGAGACCCAGTACTTC. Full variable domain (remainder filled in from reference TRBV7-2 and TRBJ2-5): GAGVSQSPSNKVTEKGKDVELRCDPISGHTALYWYRQSLGQGLEFLIYFQGNSAPDKSGLPSDRFSAERTGGSVSTLTIQRTQQEDSAVYLCASSLELAGVRETQYFGPGTRLLVL.

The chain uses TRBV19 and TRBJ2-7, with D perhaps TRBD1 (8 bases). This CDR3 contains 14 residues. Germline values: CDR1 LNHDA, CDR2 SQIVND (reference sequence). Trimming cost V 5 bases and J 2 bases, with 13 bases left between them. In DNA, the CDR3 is TGTGCCAGTAGTCACAGGGGGGGGACCTACGAGCAGTACTTC. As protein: CASSHRGGTYEQYF.